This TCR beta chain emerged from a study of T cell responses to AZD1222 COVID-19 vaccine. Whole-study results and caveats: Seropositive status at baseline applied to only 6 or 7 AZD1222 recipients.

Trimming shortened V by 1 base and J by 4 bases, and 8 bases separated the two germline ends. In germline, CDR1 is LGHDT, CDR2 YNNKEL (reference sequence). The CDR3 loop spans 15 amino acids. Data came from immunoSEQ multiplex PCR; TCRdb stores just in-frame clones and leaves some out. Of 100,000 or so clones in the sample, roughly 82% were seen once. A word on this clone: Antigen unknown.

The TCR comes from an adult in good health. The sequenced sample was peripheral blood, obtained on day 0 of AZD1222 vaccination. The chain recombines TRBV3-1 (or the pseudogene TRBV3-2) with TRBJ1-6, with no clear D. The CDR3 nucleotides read TGTGCCAGCAGCCAAGGGTTACTTTATAATTCACCCCTCCACTTT. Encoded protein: CASSQGLLYNSPLHF.